One sample yielded the 10 T cell receptor beta chains listed below, sequenced in a study of siplizumab effects on memory and regulatory T cells. Generated by immunoSEQ multiplex PCR, the TCRdb table keeps only in-frame clones and is missing some. The data hold more than 95,000 clones, with about 93% observed a single time. Sequences were obtained from CD4+ T cells sorted from blood. Receptors originate from a human donor in good health.

The chain employs TRBV6-6 and TRBJ1-1; TRBD1 is a possible D gene (5 bases). V gave up 1 base and J gave up 1 base, with 13 bases separating them. The length of the CDR3 is 16 residues. Germline loops: CDR1 MNHNY, CDR2 SVGAGI (reference sequence). CDR3 amino acids: CASSYWDRHSNTEAFF. The CDR3 bases are TGTGCCAGCAGTTACTGGGACCGACATTCGAACACTGAAGCTTTCTTT.

The chain joins TRBV19 to TRBJ1-4; 7 bases align to TRBD1. This CDR3 is built from 15 residues. The germline CDR1 and CDR2 sequences are LNHDA and SQIVND (reference sequence). V was clipped by 0 bases and J by 5 bases; unmatched bases: 3. CDR3 amino acids: CASSIDPRGNEKLFF. CDR3 DNA sequence: TGTGCCAGTAGTATAGATCCCAGGGGGAATGAAAAACTGTTTTTT.

V is TRBV30 and J is TRBJ2-5; D is possibly TRBD2 (5 bases). The CDR3 has 14 amino acids. V shed 4 bases and J shed 7 bases, with 19 bases lying between them. The germline gives CDR1 GTSNPN, CDR2 SVGIG (reference sequence). CDR3 sequence: CAWTLLRVSGTQYF. CDR3 coding DNA: TGTGCCTGGACACTACTGAGGGTTTCAGGGACCCAGTACTTC. Filled out from reference TRBV30 and TRBJ2-5, the complete variable domain reads SQTIHQWPATLVQPVGSPLSLECTVEGTSNPNLYWYRQAAGRGLQLLFYSVGIGQISSEVPQNLSASRPQDRQFILSSKKLLLSDSGFYLCAWTLLRVSGTQYFGPGTRLLVL.

The chain employs TRBV5-1 and TRBJ2-7; 14 bases agree with TRBD2. This CDR3 comprises 17 residues. Trimming at V came to 4 bases and at J to 6 bases, leaving 12 bases not matched to a gene. CDR1 and CDR2 from the germline V gene are SGHRS and YFSETQ. DNA of the CDR3: TGCGCCAGCAGCCTAAGGACTAGCGGGGGGCTAATGTCCGAGCAGTACTTC. Translated: CASSLRTSGGLMSEQYF.

Only one count was recorded for this clone. The rearrangement joins TRBV18 to TRBJ1-5; D gene ambiguous. Germline CDR1 reads KGHSH; CDR2 reads LQKENI. V lost 2 bases, J lost 5 bases, and 4 bases lay in between. This CDR3 spans 12 amino acids. CDR3 in amino acids: CASSPGDQPQHF. CDR3 DNA sequence: TGTGCCAGCTCACCAGGGGATCAGCCCCAGCATTTT.

This clone was recorded a few times. J is TRBJ1-1 and V is TRBV19; a possible D gene is TRBD1 (6 bases). The CDR3 length is 12 residues. V lost 7 bases and J 4 bases, leaving 10 bases between the germline ends. CDR1 and CDR2 (germline): LNHDA, SQIVND (reference sequence). CDR3 coding DNA: TGTGCCAGTAACGACAGGAGCACTGAAGCTTTCTTT. It encodes CASNDRSTEAFF.

This clone came up once. The chain couples TRBV19 to TRBJ2-1, with 9 bases lining up with TRBD2. This CDR3 is built from 15 residues. Looked up from germline, CDR1 is LNHDA and CDR2 is SQIVND (reference sequence). J gave up 7 bases and V 7 bases, and 11 bases lay outside the gene matches. The CDR3: CASTYNSGRGNEQFF. The CDR3 DNA reads as TGTGCCAGTACGTATAATAGCGGGAGAGGGAATGAGCAGTTCTTC.

The rearrangement joins TRBV4-1 to TRBJ2-7; D is undetermined. This CDR3 has 13 residues. The germline V gene has CDR1 MGHRA and CDR2 YSYEKL. V was pared by 0 bases and J by 3 bases, with 6 bases between. CDR3 region: CASSQDPLYEQYF. CDR3 coding DNA: TGCGCCAGCAGCCAAGATCCGCTCTACGAGCAGTACTTC.

The CDR3 sequence is CASSFFQETEAFF. Written as DNA, the CDR3 is TGCGCCAGCAGCTTTTTCCAGGAGACTGAAGCTTTCTTT. V usage is TRBV5-1 and J usage is TRBJ1-1; no clear D gene. The germline CDR1 and CDR2 sequences are SGHRS and YFSETQ. The CDR3 has 13 residues. V gave up 2 bases and J gave up 5 bases, with 10 bases separating them.

The genes are TRBV5-1 and TRBJ2-1, with a possible D match to TRBD1 (6 bases). The V gene lost 1 base and the J gene lost 7 bases, with 24 bases spanning the gap. The CDR3 has 18 amino acids. Looked up from germline, CDR1 is SGHRS and CDR2 is YFSETQ. The CDR3 spells CASSLFSVWDTARNEQFF. The CDR3 DNA follows: TGCGCCAGCAGCTTGTTCAGTGTATGGGACACAGCGAGGAATGAGCAGTTCTTC.